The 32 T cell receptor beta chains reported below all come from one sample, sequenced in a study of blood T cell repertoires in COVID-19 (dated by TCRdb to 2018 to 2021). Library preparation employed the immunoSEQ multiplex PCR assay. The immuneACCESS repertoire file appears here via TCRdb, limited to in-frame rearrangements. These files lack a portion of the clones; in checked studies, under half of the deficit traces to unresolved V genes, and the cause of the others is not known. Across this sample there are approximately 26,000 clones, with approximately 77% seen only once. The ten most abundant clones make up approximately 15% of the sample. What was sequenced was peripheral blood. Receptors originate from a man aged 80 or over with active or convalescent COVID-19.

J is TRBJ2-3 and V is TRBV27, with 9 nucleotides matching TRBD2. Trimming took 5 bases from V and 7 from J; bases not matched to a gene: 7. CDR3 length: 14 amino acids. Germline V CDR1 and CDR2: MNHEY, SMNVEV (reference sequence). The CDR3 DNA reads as TGTGCCAGCAGTAATCTAGCGGGGTGGAATACGCAGTATTTT. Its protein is CASSNLAGWNTQYF.

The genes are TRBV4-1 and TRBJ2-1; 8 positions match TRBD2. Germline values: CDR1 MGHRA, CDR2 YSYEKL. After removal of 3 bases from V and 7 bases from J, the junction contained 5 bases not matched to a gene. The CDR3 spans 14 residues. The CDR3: CASSQGLVWNEQFF. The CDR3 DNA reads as TGCGCCAGCAGCCAGGGACTAGTATGGAATGAGCAGTTCTTC.

The CDR3 loop is CASSFLNYGYTF. CDR3 DNA sequence: TGTGCCAGCAGTTTCCTTAACTATGGCTACACCTTC. The rearrangement uses TRBV6-5 and TRBJ1-2; D is undetermined. Trimming pared 4 bases from V and 1 base from J, leaving 4 bases between. Germline V CDR1 and CDR2: MNHEY, SVGAGI. This CDR3 is built from 12 residues.

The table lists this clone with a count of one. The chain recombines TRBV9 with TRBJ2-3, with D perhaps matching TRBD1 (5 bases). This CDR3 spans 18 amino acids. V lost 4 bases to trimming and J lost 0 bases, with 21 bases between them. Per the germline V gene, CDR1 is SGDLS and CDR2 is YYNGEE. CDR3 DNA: TGTGCCAGCAGCCCGAGGCACAGGCCCTCGCCTAGCACAGATACGCAGTATTTT. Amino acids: CASSPRHRPSPSTDTQYF. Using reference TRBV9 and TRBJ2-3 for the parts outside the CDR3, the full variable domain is DSGVTQTPKHLITATGQRVTLRCSPRSGDLSVYWYQQSLDQGLQFLIQYYNGEERAKGNILERFSAQQFPDLHSELNLSSLELGDSALYFCASSPRHRPSPSTDTQYFGPGTRLTVL.

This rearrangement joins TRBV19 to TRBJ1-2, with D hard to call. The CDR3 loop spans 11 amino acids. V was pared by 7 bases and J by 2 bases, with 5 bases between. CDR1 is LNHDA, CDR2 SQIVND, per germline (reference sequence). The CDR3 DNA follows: TGTGCCAGTACAGAAAACTATGGCTACACCTTC. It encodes CASTENYGYTF.

CDR3 bases: TGTGCCAGCAGCCCGGGGGACGCTCGAGGGTATCAGCCCCAGCATTTT. Amino acid sequence: CASSPGDARGYQPQHF. The chain joins TRBV11-2 to TRBJ1-5, with D maybe TRBD1 (5 bases). V dropped 5 bases and J dropped 5 bases, with 19 bases sitting between them. This CDR3 is built from 16 residues. Germline-derived CDR1 and CDR2 are SGHAT and FQNNGV.

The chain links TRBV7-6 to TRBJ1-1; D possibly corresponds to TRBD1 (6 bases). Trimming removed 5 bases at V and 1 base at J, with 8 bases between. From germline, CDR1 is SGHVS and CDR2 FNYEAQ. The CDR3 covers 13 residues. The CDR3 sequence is CASSIQGNTEAFF. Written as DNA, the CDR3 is TGTGCCAGCAGCATACAGGGGAACACTGAAGCTTTCTTT. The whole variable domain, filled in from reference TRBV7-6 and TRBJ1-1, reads GAGVSQSPRYKVTKRGQDVALRCDPISGHVSLYWYRQALGQGPEFLTYFNYEAQQDKSGLPNDRFSAERPEGSISTLTIQRTEQRDSAMYRCASSIQGNTEAFFGQGTRLTVV.

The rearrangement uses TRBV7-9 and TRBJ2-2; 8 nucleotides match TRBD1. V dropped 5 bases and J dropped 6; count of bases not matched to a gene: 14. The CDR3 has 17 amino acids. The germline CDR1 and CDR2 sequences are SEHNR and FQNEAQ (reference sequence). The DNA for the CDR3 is TGTGCCAGCAGCCCGATGGACAGGGAATTCCTTGCCGGGGAGCTGTTTTTT. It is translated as CASSPMDREFLAGELFF.

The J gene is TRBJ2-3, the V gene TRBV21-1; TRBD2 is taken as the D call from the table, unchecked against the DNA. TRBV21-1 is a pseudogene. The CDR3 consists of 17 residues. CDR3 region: CASSILETSGGMDTQYF. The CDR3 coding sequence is TGTGCCAGCAGCATTCTCGAGACTAGCGGGGGTATGGATACGCAGTATTTT.

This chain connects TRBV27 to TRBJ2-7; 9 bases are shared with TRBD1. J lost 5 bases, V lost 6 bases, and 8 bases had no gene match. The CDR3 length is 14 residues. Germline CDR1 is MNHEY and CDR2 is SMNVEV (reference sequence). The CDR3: CASSTGQGRNEQYF. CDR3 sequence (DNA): TGTGCCAGCAGCACCGGACAGGGGCGAAACGAGCAGTACTTC.

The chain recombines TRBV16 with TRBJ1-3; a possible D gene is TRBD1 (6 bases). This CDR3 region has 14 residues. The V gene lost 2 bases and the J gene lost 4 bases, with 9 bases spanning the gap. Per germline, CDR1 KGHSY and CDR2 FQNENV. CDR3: CASSQGTFGNTIYF. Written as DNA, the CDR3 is TGTGCCAGCAGCCAAGGGACATTCGGAAACACCATATATTTT.

CDR3 nucleotide sequence: TGCGCCAGCAGCCAATCGACTAGCGGGGGGCCTCTCTACGAGCAGTACTTC. Translated: CASSQSTSGGPLYEQYF. J is TRBJ2-7 and V is TRBV4-1; 13 bases map to TRBD2. Germline assignment: CDR1 MGHRA and CDR2 YSYEKL. This CDR3 has 17 amino acids. After removal of 2 bases from V and 3 bases from J, the junction contained 7 bases not matched to a gene.

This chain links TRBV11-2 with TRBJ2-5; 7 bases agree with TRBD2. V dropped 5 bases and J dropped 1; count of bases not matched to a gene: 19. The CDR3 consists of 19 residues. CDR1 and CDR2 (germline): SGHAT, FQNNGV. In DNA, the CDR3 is TGTGCCAGCAGCGAGTCACGGACTAGGACCGGAACGGCCCAAGAGACCCAGTACTTC. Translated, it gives CASSESRTRTGTAQETQYF. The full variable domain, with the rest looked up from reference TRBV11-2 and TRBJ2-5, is EAGVAQSPRYKIIEKRQSVAFWCNPISGHATLYWYQQILGQGPKLLIQFQNNGVVDDSQLPKDRFSAERLKGVDSTLKIQPAKLEDSAVYLCASSESRTRTGTAQETQYFGPGTRLLVL.

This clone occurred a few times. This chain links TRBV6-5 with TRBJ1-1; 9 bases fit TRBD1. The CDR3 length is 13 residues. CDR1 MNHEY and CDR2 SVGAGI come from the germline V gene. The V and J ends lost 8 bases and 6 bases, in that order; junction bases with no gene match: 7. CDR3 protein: CASLGQGSAEAFF. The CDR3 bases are TGTGCCAGCTTGGGACAGGGATCGGCTGAAGCTTTCTTT.

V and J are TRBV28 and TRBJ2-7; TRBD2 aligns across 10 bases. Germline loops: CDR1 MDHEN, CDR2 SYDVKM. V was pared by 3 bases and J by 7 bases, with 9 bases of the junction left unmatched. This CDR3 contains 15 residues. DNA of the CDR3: TGTGCCAGCAGTTTCACCCTAGCGGGAGTTGGTGAGCAGTACTTC. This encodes CASSFTLAGVGEQYF.

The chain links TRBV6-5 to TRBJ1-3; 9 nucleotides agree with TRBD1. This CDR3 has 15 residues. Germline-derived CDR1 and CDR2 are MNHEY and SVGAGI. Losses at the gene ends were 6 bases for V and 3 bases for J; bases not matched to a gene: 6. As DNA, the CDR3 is TGTGCCAGCAGCAGGACAGGGGATGGTGGAAACACCATATATTTT. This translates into CASSRTGDGGNTIYF.

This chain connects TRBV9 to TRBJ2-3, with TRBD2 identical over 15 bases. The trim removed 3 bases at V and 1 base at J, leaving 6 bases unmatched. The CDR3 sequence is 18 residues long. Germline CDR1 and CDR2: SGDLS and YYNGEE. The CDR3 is CASSAGLAGGTRTDTQYF. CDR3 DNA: TGTGCCAGCAGCGCGGGACTAGCGGGGGGCACTCGCACAGATACGCAGTATTTT.

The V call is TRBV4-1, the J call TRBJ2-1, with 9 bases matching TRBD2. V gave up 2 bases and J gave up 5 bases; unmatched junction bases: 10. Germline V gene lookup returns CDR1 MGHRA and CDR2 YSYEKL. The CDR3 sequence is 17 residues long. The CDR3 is CASSQPRKRLADNEQFF. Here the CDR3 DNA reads TGCGCCAGCAGCCAACCCAGAAAACGACTAGCGGACAATGAGCAGTTCTTC.

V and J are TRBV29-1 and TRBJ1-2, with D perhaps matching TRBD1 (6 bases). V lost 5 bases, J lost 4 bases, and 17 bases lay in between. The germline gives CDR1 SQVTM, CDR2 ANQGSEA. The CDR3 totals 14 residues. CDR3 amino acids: CSVPSLGAVYGYTF. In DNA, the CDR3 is TGCAGCGTTCCCTCTTTGGGGGCCGTCTATGGCTACACCTTC.

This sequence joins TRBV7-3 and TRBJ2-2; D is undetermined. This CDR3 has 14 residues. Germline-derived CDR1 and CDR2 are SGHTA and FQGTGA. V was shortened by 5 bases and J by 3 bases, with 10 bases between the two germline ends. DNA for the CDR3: TGTGCCAGCAGCACCTATATCCACACCGGGGAGCTGTTTTTT. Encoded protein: CASSTYIHTGELFF.

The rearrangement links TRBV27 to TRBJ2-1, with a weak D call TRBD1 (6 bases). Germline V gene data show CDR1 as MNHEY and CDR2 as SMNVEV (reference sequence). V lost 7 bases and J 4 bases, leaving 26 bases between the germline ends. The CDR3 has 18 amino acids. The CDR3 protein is CASKHRDTQTGLYNEQFF. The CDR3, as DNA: TGTGCCAGCAAACACCGGGACACCCAAACGGGCTTATACAATGAGCAGTTCTTC.

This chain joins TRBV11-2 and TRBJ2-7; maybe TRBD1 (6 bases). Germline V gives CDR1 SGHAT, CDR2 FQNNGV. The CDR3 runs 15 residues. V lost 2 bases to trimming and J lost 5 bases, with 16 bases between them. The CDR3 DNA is TGTGCCAGCAGCTTAACCAGGGGCGGGTTCCACGAGCAGTACTTC. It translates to CASSLTRGGFHEQYF.

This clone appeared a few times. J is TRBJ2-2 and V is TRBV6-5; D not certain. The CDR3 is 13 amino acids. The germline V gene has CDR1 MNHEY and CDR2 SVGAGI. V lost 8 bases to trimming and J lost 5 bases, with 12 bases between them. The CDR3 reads CASGRIGTGELFF. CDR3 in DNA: TGTGCCAGCGGCAGGATAGGAACCGGGGAGCTGTTTTTT.

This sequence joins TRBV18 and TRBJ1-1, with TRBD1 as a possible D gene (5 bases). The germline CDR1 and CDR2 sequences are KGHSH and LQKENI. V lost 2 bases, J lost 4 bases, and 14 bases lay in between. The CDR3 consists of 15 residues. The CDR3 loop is CASSPSTLGGTEAFF. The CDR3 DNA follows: TGTGCCAGCTCACCAAGTACGTTGGGGGGCACTGAAGCTTTCTTT.

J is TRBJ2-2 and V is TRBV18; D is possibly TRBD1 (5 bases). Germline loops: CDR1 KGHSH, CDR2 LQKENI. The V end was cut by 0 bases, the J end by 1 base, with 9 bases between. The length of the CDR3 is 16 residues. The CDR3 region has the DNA TGTGCCAGCTCACCACCGGAGCAGGGGAACACCGGGGAGCTGTTTTTT. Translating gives CASSPPEQGNTGELFF.

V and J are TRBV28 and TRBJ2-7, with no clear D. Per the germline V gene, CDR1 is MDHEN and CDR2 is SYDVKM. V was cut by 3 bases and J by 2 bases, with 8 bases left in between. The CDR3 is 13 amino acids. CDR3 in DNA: TGTGCCAGCAGTTTTGGGCTCGCCTACGAGCAGTACTTC. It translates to CASSFGLAYEQYF.

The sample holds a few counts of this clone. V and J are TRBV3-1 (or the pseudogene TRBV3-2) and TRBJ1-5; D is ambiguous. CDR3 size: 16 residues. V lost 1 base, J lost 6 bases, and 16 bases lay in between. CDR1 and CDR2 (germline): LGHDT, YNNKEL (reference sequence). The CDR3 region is CASSQAAKSSSQPQHF. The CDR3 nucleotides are TGTGCCAGCAGCCAAGCGGCCAAAAGCTCTAGTCAGCCCCAGCATTTT.

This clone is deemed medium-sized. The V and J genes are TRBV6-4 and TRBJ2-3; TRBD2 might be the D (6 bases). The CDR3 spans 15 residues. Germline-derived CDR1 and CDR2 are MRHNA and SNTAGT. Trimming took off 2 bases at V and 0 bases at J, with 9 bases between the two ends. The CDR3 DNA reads TGTGCCAGCAGTGACGGGCTAGCGAGCACAGATACGCAGTATTTT. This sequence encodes CASSDGLASTDTQYF.

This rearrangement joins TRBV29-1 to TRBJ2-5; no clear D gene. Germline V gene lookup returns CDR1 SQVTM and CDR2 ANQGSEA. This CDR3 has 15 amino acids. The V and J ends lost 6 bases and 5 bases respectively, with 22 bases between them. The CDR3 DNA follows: TGCAGCGTCCAACCCACTGACGGGTCTAGGGAGACCCAGTACTTC. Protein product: CSVQPTDGSRETQYF.

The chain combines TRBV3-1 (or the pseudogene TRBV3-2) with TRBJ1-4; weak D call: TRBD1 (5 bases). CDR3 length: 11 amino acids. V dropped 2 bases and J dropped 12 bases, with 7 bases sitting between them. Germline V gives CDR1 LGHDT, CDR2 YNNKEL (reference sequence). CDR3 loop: CASSQQGELFF. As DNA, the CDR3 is TGTGCCAGCAGCCAACAGGGTGAACTGTTTTTT.

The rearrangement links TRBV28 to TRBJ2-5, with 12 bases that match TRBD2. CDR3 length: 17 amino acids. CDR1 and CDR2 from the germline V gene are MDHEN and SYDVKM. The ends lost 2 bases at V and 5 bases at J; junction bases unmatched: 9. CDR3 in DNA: TGTGCCAGCAGTTTAGGTCTAGCGGGAGGGCCTTTGGAGACCCAGTACTTC. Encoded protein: CASSLGLAGGPLETQYF.

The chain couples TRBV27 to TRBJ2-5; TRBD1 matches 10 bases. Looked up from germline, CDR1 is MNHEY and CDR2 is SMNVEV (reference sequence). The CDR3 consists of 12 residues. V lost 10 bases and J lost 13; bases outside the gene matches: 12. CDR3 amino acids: CATHRDRGPVYF. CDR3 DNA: TGTGCCACCCACCGGGACAGGGGCCCGGTGTACTTC.